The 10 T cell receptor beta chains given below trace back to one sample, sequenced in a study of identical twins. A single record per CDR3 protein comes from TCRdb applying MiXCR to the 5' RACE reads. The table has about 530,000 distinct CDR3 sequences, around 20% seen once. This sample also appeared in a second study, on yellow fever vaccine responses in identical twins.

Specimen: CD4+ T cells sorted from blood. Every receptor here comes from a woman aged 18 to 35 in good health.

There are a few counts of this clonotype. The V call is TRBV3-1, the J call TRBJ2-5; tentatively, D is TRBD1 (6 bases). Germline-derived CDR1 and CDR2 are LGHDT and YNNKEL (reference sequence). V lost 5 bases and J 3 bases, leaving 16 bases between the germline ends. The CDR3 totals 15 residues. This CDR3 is CASSGGTSGEETQYF. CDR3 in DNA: TGTGCCAGCAGCGGAGGAACTTCAGGGGAAGAGACCCAGTACTTC.

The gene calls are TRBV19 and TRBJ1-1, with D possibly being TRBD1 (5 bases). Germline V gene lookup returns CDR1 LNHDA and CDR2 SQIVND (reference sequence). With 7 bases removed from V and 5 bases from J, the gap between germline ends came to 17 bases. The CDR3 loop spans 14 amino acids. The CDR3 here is CASKRGTQGTEAFF. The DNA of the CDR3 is TGTGCCAGTAAACGGGGGACGCAGGGAACTGAAGCTTTCTTT.

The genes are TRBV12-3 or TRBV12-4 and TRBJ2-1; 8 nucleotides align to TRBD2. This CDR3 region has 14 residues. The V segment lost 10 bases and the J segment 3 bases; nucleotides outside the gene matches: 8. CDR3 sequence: CATRGGGHYNEQFF. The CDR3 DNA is TGTGCCACCCGGGGGGGGGGGCACTACAATGAGCAGTTCTTC.

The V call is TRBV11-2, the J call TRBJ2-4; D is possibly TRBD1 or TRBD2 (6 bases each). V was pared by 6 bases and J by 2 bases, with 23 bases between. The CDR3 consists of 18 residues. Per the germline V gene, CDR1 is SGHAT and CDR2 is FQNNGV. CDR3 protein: CASSWGTGALWSKNIQYF. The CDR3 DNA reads TGTGCCAGCAGTTGGGGCACGGGGGCTTTATGGTCCAAAAACATTCAGTACTTC.

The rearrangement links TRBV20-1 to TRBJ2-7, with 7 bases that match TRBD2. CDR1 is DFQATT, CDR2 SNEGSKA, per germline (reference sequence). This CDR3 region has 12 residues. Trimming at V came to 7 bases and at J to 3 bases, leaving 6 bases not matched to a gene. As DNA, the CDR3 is TGCAGTGGGACTAGTCCGAACTACGAGCAGTACGTC. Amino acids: CSGTSPNYEQYV.

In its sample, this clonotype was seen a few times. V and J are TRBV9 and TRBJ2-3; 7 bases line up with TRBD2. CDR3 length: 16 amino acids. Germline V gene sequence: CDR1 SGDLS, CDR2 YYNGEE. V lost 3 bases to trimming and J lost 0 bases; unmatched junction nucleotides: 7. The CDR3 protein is CASSAWSGESTDTQYF. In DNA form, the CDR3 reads TGTGCCAGCAGCGCCTGGAGCGGGGAGAGCACAGATACGCAGTATTTT.

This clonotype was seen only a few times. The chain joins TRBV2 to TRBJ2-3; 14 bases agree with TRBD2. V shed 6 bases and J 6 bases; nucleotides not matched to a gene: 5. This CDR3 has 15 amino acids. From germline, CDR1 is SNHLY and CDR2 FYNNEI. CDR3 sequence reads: CASSGRTSGRDTQYF. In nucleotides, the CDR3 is TGTGCCAGCAGCGGTCGGACTAGCGGGAGGGATACGCAGTATTTT.

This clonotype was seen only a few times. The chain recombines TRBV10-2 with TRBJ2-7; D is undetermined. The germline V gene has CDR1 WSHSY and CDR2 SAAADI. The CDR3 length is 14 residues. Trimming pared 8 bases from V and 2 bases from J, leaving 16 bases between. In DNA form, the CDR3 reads TGCGCCAGCTCTCCCAGTGGTGGGCCCTACGAGCAGTACTTC. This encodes CASSPSGGPYEQYF.

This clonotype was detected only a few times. The CDR3 here is CASSFRRGEQYF. In DNA, the CDR3 is TGTGCCAGCAGTTTTAGACGGGGAGAGCAGTACTTC. J is TRBJ2-7 and V is TRBV28; D might be TRBD2 (5 bases). The CDR3 is 12 amino acids. V was clipped by 3 bases and J by 7 bases, with 10 bases between them. Germline CDR1 reads MDHEN; CDR2 reads SYDVKM. The entire variable domain, with the rest obtained from reference TRBV28 and TRBJ2-7, is as follows: DVKVTQSSRYLVKRTGEKVFLECVQDMDHENMFWYRQDPGLGLRLIYFSYDVKMKEKGDIPEGYSVSREKKERFSLILESASTNQTSMYLCASSFRRGEQYFGPGTRLTVT.

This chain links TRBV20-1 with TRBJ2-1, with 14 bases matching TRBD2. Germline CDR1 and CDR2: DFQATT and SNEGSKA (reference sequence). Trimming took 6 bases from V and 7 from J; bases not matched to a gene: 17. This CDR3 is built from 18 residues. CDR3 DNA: TGCAGTGCAACCCGACTAGCGGGGGGGCTCTTCGCGTTGAATGAGCAGTTCTTC. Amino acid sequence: CSATRLAGGLFALNEQFF.